Listed below are T cell receptor beta chains from one sample, sequenced in a study of metastatic and nonmetastatic thyroid tumors. TCRdb recomputed clones from the PCR reads via MiXCR. This table holds 25,000 to 35,000 clones, around 15% found once. The sequenced sample consisted of blood. These receptors all come from a female donor with papillary thyroid cancer or a benign thyroid nodule (not recorded which). Some clones in this sample may be carry-over from other donors' samples. The CDR3 runs from the conserved cysteine through the conserved F or W. Each record gives: D gene, J gene, clone size, CDR3 length, V gene, CDR3 protein, CDR3 DNA. The D gene is left open where the match is weak. Clone size, where shown, is once, few, many, or a class for clones that have expanded.

>-|TRBJ1-2|-|12|TRBV28
CASRLNDRSYTF
TGTGCCAGCAGACTCAATGACCGCAGCTACACCTTC
>TRBD2|TRBJ2-7|medium-sized|13|TRBV12-3/TRBV12-4
CASSSRGGGEQYF
TGTGCCAGCAGCTCCCGGGGGGGAGGCGAGCAGTACTTC
>TRBD1|TRBJ2-7|medium-sized|15|TRBV6-5
CASSYRGTGGHEQYF
TGTGCCAGCAGTTACCGCGGGACAGGGGGGCACGAGCAGTACTTC
>TRBD2|TRBJ2-2|few|17|TRBV12-5
CASKASGATFNTGELFF
TGTGCTAGTAAGGCTAGCGGAGCCACCTTTAACACCGGGGAGCTGTTTTTT
>-|TRBJ1-6|many|16|TRBV5-4
CASSPQRDGPNSPLHF
TGTGCCAGCAGCCCCCAGCGCGACGGGCCTAATTCACCCCTCCACTTT
>-|TRBJ2-5|-|16|TRBV11-3
CASSPSGPVGLETQYF
TGTGCCAGCAGCCCTTCGGGTCCCGTTGGCCTCGAGACCCAGTACTTC
>TRBD1|TRBJ2-2|many|15|TRBV7-9
CASSGGTGYTGELFF
TGTGCCAGCAGCGGGGGGACAGGGTACACCGGGGAGCTGTTTTTT
>-|TRBJ1-3|many|14|TRBV6-6
CASSYRSSGNTIYF
TGTGCCAGCAGTTACCGGAGCTCTGGAAACACCATATATTTT
>-|TRBJ2-6|many|19|TRBV27
CASSFGKPHLLSGANVLTF
TGTGCCAGCAGTTTCGGGAAGCCTCACCTCCTCTCTGGGGCCAACGTCCTGACTTTC
>-|TRBJ1-5|-|14|TRBV20-1
CSARDAQQGQPQHF
TGCAGTGCTCGAGATGCCCAGCAGGGCCAGCCCCAGCATTTT
>-|TRBJ2-3|many|14|TRBV2
CASSVGDSTDTQYF
TGTGCCAGCAGTGTTGGGGATAGCACAGATACGCAGTATTTT
>TRBD1|TRBJ1-5|many|15|TRBV15
CATSRDGTAGQPQHF
TGTGCCACCAGCAGAGATGGGACAGCTGGTCAGCCCCAGCATTTT
>-|TRBJ1-2|medium-sized|15|TRBV28
CASSGRGSPDYGYTF
TGTGCCAGCTCGGGGAGGGGGAGTCCGGACTATGGCTACACCTTC
>TRBD1|TRBJ2-1|few|17|TRBV10-3
CAISGSKGGDNVDEQFF
TGTGCCATCAGTGGATCAAAAGGGGGCGATAATGTAGATGAGCAGTTCTTC
>-|TRBJ1-1|many|12|TRBV30
CAWSLWATEAFF
TGTGCCTGGAGTCTTTGGGCTACTGAAGCTTTCTTT
>-|TRBJ2-5|many|14|TRBV19
CASSTGASQETQYF
TGTGCCAGTAGTACGGGAGCGTCACAAGAGACCCAGTACTTC
>-|TRBJ1-1|-|13|TRBV11-2
CASSLAELTEAFF
TGTGCCAGCAGCCTTGCGGAACTCACTGAAGCTTTCTTT
>TRBD2|TRBJ2-1|many|13|TRBV19
CASMGGFYNEQFF
TGTGCCAGTATGGGAGGGTTCTACAATGAGCAGTTCTTC
>-|TRBJ1-6|few|12|TRBV9
CASSVLGAPLHF
TGTGCCAGCAGCGTATTAGGTGCACCCCTCCACTTT
>-|TRBJ1-1|medium-sized|13|TRBV6-1
CASRSYQNTEAFF
TGTGCCAGCAGGTCGTACCAGAACACTGAAGCTTTCTTT
>-|TRBJ2-3|-|17|TRBV12-3/TRBV12-4
CASRPMETGMDGDTQYF
TGTGCCAGCAGACCCATGGAGACGGGCATGGATGGAGATACGCAGTATTTT
>-|TRBJ2-7|many|14|TRBV5-1
CASSTTGASIEQYF
TGCGCCAGCAGCACCACCGGGGCCTCGATCGAGCAGTACTTC
>-|TRBJ1-2|few|13|TRBV19
CASSAGPLYGYTF
TGTGCCAGTAGTGCGGGTCCCCTCTATGGCTACACCTTC
>TRBD1|TRBJ1-6|-|14|TRBV6-2/TRBV6-3
CASIPTGVNSPLHF
TGTGCCAGCATCCCGACAGGGGTGAATTCACCCCTCCACTTT
>-|TRBJ2-1|few|15|TRBV19
CASSTGDTTYNEQFF
TGTGCCAGTAGTACAGGGGACACCACATACAATGAGCAGTTCTTC
>-|TRBJ1-1|many|13|TRBV6-1
CASSELSVAEAFF
TGTGCCAGCAGTGAATTAAGTGTGGCTGAAGCTTTCTTT
>-|TRBJ1-1|medium-sized|13|TRBV6-1
CASTQVMNTEAFF
TGTGCCAGCACACAGGTCATGAACACTGAAGCTTTCTTT
>TRBD2|TRBJ2-5|medium-sized|14|TRBV6-1
CASSQLAVQETQYF
TGTGCCAGCAGTCAACTAGCGGTTCAAGAGACCCAGTACTTC
>TRBD2|TRBJ2-1|many|16|TRBV7-8
CASSPPGLAGLDEQFF
TGTGCCAGCAGCCCACCTGGACTAGCGGGCCTTGATGAGCAGTTCTTC
>TRBD2|TRBJ2-1|many|15|TRBV20-1
CSASTLGLAVNEQFF
TGCAGTGCCTCGACGCTCGGACTAGCGGTCAATGAGCAGTTCTTC
>-|TRBJ2-2|medium-sized|14|TRBV6-1
CASSEAGNTGELFF
TGTGCCAGCAGTGAAGCAGGGAACACCGGGGAGCTGTTTTTT